Listed below are T cell receptor beta chains from one sample, sequenced in a study of T cell repertoires in cytomegalovirus infection. TCRdb redid the calling of the reads with MiXCR, one entry per CDR3 protein. This table holds 200,000 to 250,000 distinct CDR3 sequences, 6.5% found once. Source material: PBMCs. The receptors stem from a human donor in good health (CMV status not recorded). Some clones in this sample may be carry-over from other donors' samples. Both conserved end residues are part of each CDR3. A D gene is named only where the DNA matches it firmly. The size of a clone is reported for some rows only, either as once, few or many, or as a class for expanded clones.

TRBV7-2	-	many	TRBJ1-2	TGTGCCAGCAGCTTTCCCCGGAGCTATGGCTACACCTTC	CASSFPRSYGYTF
TRBV2	-	many	TRBJ2-7	TGTGCCAGCAGTGAACCCGGGGTGGTGAACTACGAGCAGTACTTC	CASSEPGVVNYEQYF
TRBV7-2	TRBD1	many	TRBJ1-4	TGTGCCAGCAGCCCCCGACAGGGTGCTAATGAAAAACTGTTTTTT	CASSPRQGANEKLFF
TRBV12-3/TRBV12-4	TRBD1	many	TRBJ1-1	TGTGCCAGCAGTTCCCAAATTGACAGGGTACGGCCTGAAGCTTTCTTT	CASSSQIDRVRPEAFF
TRBV7-2	TRBD2	many	TRBJ2-7	TGTGCCACTGCCCGGGGGACTAGTATCGGCGAGCAGTACTTC	CATARGTSIGEQYF
TRBV27	TRBD2	many	TRBJ2-5	TGTGCCAGCAGGGGATTTAGCGGGGGGCACTCCCAAGAGACCCAGTACTTC	CASRGFSGGHSQETQYF
TRBV18	TRBD1	many	TRBJ1-1	TGTGCCAGCTCCCCACAGGGGGGAAAGACTGAAGCTTTCTTT	CASSPQGGKTEAFF
TRBV4-1	-	many	TRBJ1-5	TGCGCCAGCAGCCGTTCCATGACAGTTTACAATCAGCCCCAGCATTTT	CASSRSMTVYNQPQHF
TRBV6-6	TRBD1	-	TRBJ1-2	TGTGCCAGCAGTGCCGGGACAGGTCAAATTGGCTACACCTTC	CASSAGTGQIGYTF
TRBV7-2	-	many	TRBJ1-2	TGTGCCAGCAGCTTAGCGTCGACAGGATTGAGGGGCTACACCTTC	CASSLASTGLRGYTF
TRBV27	-	-	TRBJ2-7	TGTGCCAGCAGTTTGGTGGACAACTACGAGCAGTACTTC	CASSLVDNYEQYF
TRBV5-6	-	many	TRBJ2-5	TGTGCCAGCAGCTTGGTGGGCAGATCACAAGAGACCCAGTACTTC	CASSLVGRSQETQYF
TRBV28	-	many	TRBJ2-1	TGTGCCAGCAGTTCGGTTGGGGATGAGCAGTTCTTC	CASSSVGDEQFF
TRBV7-9	-	many	TRBJ2-7	TGTGCCAGCAGCTTACTTTATAGGGGTACCTACGAGCAGTACTTC	CASSLLYRGTYEQYF
TRBV7-2	TRBD2	many	TRBJ2-7	TGTGCCAGCAGCTCCACCGGGACTAAGTATTACGAGCAGTACTTC	CASSSTGTKYYEQYF
TRBV7-2	TRBD1	many	TRBJ1-5	TGTGCCAGCAGCACCCGGACAGGGCCCGATCAGCCCCAGCATTTT	CASSTRTGPDQPQHF
TRBV29-1	-	many	TRBJ2-7	TGCAGCGTTGCGACAGGCGACTACGAGCAGTACTTC	CSVATGDYEQYF
TRBV28	-	many	TRBJ1-6	TGTGCCAGCAATGTCCAGGGTTCGCCACCCCTCCACTTT	CASNVQGSPPLHF
TRBV7-2	-	many	TRBJ2-7	TGTGCCAGCAGCTTAAGTCCCGACGACGAGCAGTACTTC	CASSLSPDDEQYF
TRBV7-3	-	many	TRBJ2-3	TGTGCCAGCAGCTTAGGGTCCCCTGATACGCAGTATTTT	CASSLGSPDTQYF
TRBV10-3	-	-	TRBJ2-2	TGTGCCATCAGTGAGGCCTCAGGGAAGAAGGCCGGGGAGCTGTTTTTT	CAISEASGKKAGELFF
TRBV6-2/TRBV6-3	TRBD2	few	TRBJ2-2	TGTGCCAGCAATCCAGCCGGAGCGGGGAGCGGGGAGCTGTTTTTT	CASNPAGAGSGELFF
TRBV7-2	TRBD2	many	TRBJ2-7	TGTGCCAGCAGCCGCAGCGGGGGAGACTACGAGCAGTACTTC	CASSRSGGDYEQYF
TRBV29-1	TRBD1	-	TRBJ2-3	TGCAGCGTTGAACCCCTGGACAGGGAAGGGACGCAGTATTTT	CSVEPLDREGTQYF
TRBV7-2	-	many	TRBJ2-7	TGTGCCAGCAGCCTCCTGTCCCGACCGGGAGACGAGCAGTACTTC	CASSLLSRPGDEQYF
TRBV5-5	-	many	TRBJ2-7	TGTGCCAGCAGCCTACCAGGGGTCGACGAGCAGTACTTC	CASSLPGVDEQYF
TRBV2	-	few	TRBJ2-7	TGTGCCAGCAGTGATCCCTCAGCGTACGAGCAGTACTTC	CASSDPSAYEQYF
TRBV7-2	TRBD1	many	TRBJ1-2	TGTGCCAGCAGCACCTGGGACAGGGGGAACTATGGCTACACCTTC	CASSTWDRGNYGYTF
TRBV20-1	-	many	TRBJ2-5	TGCAGTGCTAGAGGCCTCCCGAGCGGTCCAGAGACCCAGTACTTC	CSARGLPSGPETQYF
TRBV9	TRBD1	many	TRBJ2-2	TGTGCCAGCAGCCCGGACAGGGCTCTCACCGGGGAGCTGTTTTTT	CASSPDRALTGELFF
TRBV4-3	-	many	TRBJ1-6	TGCGCCAGCAGCCTCAATTCCGGAATTAATTCACCCCTCCACTTT	CASSLNSGINSPLHF
TRBV6-2/TRBV6-3	TRBD1	many	TRBJ2-2	TGTGCCAGTGGGGACAGCACCGGGGAGCTGTTTTTT	CASGDSTGELFF
TRBV7-8	-	many	TRBJ2-7	TGTGCCAGCAGCCCCGCCGACGAGCAGTACTTC	CASSPADEQYF
TRBV19	TRBD1	many	TRBJ2-1	TGTGCCGCAGGGACAGGGTGGGATGAGCAGTTCTTC	CAAGTGWDEQFF
TRBV18	-	many	TRBJ1-1	TGTGCCAGCTCACCACATAAGGACACTGAAGCTTTCTTT	CASSPHKDTEAFF
TRBV7-2	TRBD1	many	TRBJ1-1	TGTGCCAGCAGCTTAGTAGGCCGGCAGGGGGTGGCCACTGAAGCTTTCTTT	CASSLVGRQGVATEAFF
TRBV29-1	-	many	TRBJ2-1	TGCAGCGTTGAAGGGCCCTACAATGAGCAGTTCTTC	CSVEGPYNEQFF
TRBV29-1	-	-	TRBJ2-1	TGCAGCGTTGCGTCGGGGGCGAGCTCCTACAATGAGCAGTTCTTC	CSVASGASSYNEQFF
TRBV7-9	-	many	TRBJ1-5	TGTGCCAGCAGCTTAGCAGGGTATCAGCCCCAGCATTTT	CASSLAGYQPQHF
TRBV7-2	TRBD1	many	TRBJ2-5	TGTGCCAGCAGATCGGGACAGGGGATCCGGGAGACCCAGTACTTC	CASRSGQGIRETQYF
TRBV12-3/TRBV12-4	-	many	TRBJ2-7	TGTGCCAGCAGTGACAGAATACTCTACGAGCAGTACTTC	CASSDRILYEQYF
TRBV5-1	-	-	TRBJ2-1	TGCGCCAGCAGCTTGAGAAGCAATGAGCAGTTCTTC	CASSLRSNEQFF
TRBV5-1	TRBD1	-	TRBJ1-5	TGCGCCAGCAGCTCGGGGACAGGGGGTCGTCAGCCCCAGCATTTT	CASSSGTGGRQPQHF
TRBV6-1	-	many	TRBJ1-2	TGTGCCAGCAGCAGGGTCAGAAGTGGCTACACCTTC	CASSRVRSGYTF
TRBV15	-	many	TRBJ1-1	TGTGCCACCAGCAGAGCCCGGACTGTCCTCAGGGGTGTGAACACTGAAGCTTTCTTT	CATSRARTVLRGVNTEAFF
TRBV20-1	TRBD2	many	TRBJ2-1	TGCAGTGCTAGGGCGCTAGCGGGGGGAAGTCATGAGCAGTTCTTC	CSARALAGGSHEQFF